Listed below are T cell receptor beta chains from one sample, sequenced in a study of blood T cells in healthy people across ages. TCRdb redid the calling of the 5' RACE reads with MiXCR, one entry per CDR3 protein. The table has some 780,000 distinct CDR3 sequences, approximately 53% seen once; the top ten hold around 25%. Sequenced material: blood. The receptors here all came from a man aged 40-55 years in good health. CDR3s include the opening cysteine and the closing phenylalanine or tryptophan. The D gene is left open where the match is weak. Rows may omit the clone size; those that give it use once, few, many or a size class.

TGTGCCAGCAGCTTAGAGAGCGGGAGGGTATCAGATACGCAGTATTTT,CASSLESGRVSDTQYF,TRBD2,.,TRBJ2-3,TRBV7-2
TGTGCCAGCAGTTTAAATTTGGACAGTATATGGACTAGCGGTTTCTCCTACGAGCAGTACTTC,CASSLNLDSIWTSGFSYEQYF,TRBD2,.,TRBJ2-7,TRBV28
TGTGCCAGCAGTTTCGCTAGCCAGAACTACGAGCAGTACTTC,CASSFASQNYEQYF,.,few,TRBJ2-7,TRBV27
TGTGCCAGCAGGCCCGAGGGGTTTGGGACCCAGTACTTC,CASRPEGFGTQYF,.,.,TRBJ2-5,TRBV11-2
TGTGCCAGCAGTTTCTTCGTGAACACTGAAGCTTTCTTT,CASSFFVNTEAFF,.,.,TRBJ1-1,TRBV27
TGTGCCTGCAGTTCCCCTAAGGAAAGGGAGTGGGAAAAACTGTTTTTT,CACSSPKEREWEKLFF,.,once,TRBJ1-4,TRBV28
TGCAGTACCAGGGAGTATGGCTACACCTTC,CSTREYGYTF,.,few,TRBJ1-2,TRBV20-1
TGTGCCAGCAGTTACTCGATCAACGGAAACTATGGCTACACCTTC,CASSYSINGNYGYTF,.,.,TRBJ1-2,TRBV6-5
TGTGCCAGCAGCTTTGGGGGGTCCGTTGGTGACAATGAGCAGTTCTTC,CASSFGGSVGDNEQFF,.,.,TRBJ2-1,TRBV7-2
TGTGCCAGCAGCCAGCATGGGGGGGCCGTCACAGATACGCAGTATTTT,CASSQHGGAVTDTQYF,.,.,TRBJ2-3,TRBV3-1
TGTGCCAGCAGCCCCATGATCTCTGGGGCCAACGTCCTGACTTTC,CASSPMISGANVLTF,.,.,TRBJ2-6,TRBV12-3/TRBV12-4
TGCAGTGCTAGAGGCATGAGCGGGAGTTCCCCCCGCTCCTACGAGCAGTACTTC,CSARGMSGSSPRSYEQYF,TRBD2,.,TRBJ2-7,TRBV20-1
TGTGCCAGCAGCCCCTATTGGGCTAGCGGGAAGTACCAAGAGACCCAGTACTTC,CASSPYWASGKYQETQYF,TRBD2,few,TRBJ2-5,TRBV28
TGTGCCACCAGCAGAGATCAGGAGGCCCTAGGGAGGTACAATGAGCAGTACTTC,CATSRDQEALGRYNEQYF,.,.,TRBJ2-5,TRBV15
TGTGCCAGCAGCCCGGGACTAGCCACCGGGGGGACAGATACGCAGTATTTT,CASSPGLATGGTDTQYF,TRBD2,.,TRBJ2-3,TRBV7-7
TGCAGCGGTAAAGTTAGCGGGAACGAGCAGTTCTTC,CSGKVSGNEQFF,TRBD2,.,TRBJ2-1,TRBV29-1
TGCAGTGCTAGAGGTGACAGCCTGTTCCAAGAGACCCAGTACTTC,CSARGDSLFQETQYF,.,.,TRBJ2-5,TRBV20-1
TGCAGCGTGGGGGGTATAGGACCGATCTACGAGCAGTACTTC,CSVGGIGPIYEQYF,.,.,TRBJ2-7,TRBV29-1
TGCGCCAGCAGCTTGGGGGCGGCGTCTGAAGCTTTCTTT,CASSLGAASEAFF,.,.,TRBJ1-1,TRBV5-1
TGTGCCAGCAGTTACTCGAATCCAGGCAATGGCTACACCTTC,CASSYSNPGNGYTF,.,.,TRBJ1-2,TRBV6-5
TGTGCCAGCAGCTTAAATTCCGGAGCGGCGAGGTTTAACAATGAGCAGTACTTC,CASSLNSGAARFNNEQYF,.,once,TRBJ2-7,TRBV7-2
TGTGCCAGCAGCCCACGGGGGCTCTATGGCTACACCTTC,CASSPRGLYGYTF,.,few,TRBJ1-2,TRBV11-3
TGTGCCAGCAGTGAATGGGGATGGACAGTGTACAATGAGCAGTTCTTC,CASSEWGWTVYNEQFF,.,.,TRBJ2-1,TRBV25-1
TGTGCCAGCAGTCCGGGTTACAGGGGGAGCACAGATACGCAGTATTTT,CASSPGYRGSTDTQYF,TRBD1,.,TRBJ2-3,TRBV28
TGTGCCAGCACCCCCACGGGGGAGGGTGAGTTCTTC,CASTPTGEGEFF,TRBD2,.,TRBJ2-1,TRBV6-2/TRBV6-3
TGTGCCAGCAGTCCGCTAGCGGGGGTTGGAGATACGCAGTATTTT,CASSPLAGVGDTQYF,TRBD2,.,TRBJ2-3,TRBV12-3/TRBV12-4
TGTGCCAGCAGCTTTGGGGGACAAAGACAAGAGACCCAGTACTTC,CASSFGGQRQETQYF,.,many,TRBJ2-5,TRBV5-5
TGTGCCAGCACTGGGGGACCATTCACCTACGAGCAGTACTTC,CASTGGPFTYEQYF,.,few,TRBJ2-7,TRBV2